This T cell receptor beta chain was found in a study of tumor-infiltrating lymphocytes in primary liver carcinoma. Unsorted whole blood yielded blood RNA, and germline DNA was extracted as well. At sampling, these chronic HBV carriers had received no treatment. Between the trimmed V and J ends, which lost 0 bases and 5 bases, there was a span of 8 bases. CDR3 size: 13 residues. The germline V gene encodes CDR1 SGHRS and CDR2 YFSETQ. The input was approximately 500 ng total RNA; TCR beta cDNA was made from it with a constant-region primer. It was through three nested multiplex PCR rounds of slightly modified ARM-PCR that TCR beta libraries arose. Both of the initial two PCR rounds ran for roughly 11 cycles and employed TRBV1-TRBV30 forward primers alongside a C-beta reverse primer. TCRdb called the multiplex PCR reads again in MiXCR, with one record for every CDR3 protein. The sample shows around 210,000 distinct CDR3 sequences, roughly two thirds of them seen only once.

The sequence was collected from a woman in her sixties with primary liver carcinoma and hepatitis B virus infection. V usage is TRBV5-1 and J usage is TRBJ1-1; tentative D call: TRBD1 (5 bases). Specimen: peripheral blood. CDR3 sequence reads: CASSLDRGTEAFF. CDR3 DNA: TGCGCCAGCAGCTTGGATAGGGGTACTGAAGCTTTCTTT.